A single sample is the source of the 24 T cell receptor beta chains below, sequenced in a study of shared clonotypes between healthy human individuals. Terminally differentiated effector memory CD45RA+ cells were excluded from the naive CD8 cells, which were CD45RO-negative and positively selected for CCR7. Sequencing used immunoSEQ multiplex PCR; TCRdb keeps in-frame clones, though not all of them. Of about 2.1 million clones listed, roughly 95% are singletons. The sequenced sample consisted of naive CD8+ T cells from PBMCs. The receptor source for this set is a man aged 18-30 years in good health. Some clones in this sample may be carry-over from other donors' samples.

The rearrangement links TRBV15 to TRBJ1-3; weak D call: TRBD1 (5 bases). The V gene lost 0 bases and the J gene lost 4 bases, with 16 bases spanning the gap. Germline V lookup: CDR1 LNHNV, CDR2 YYDKDF (reference sequence). The CDR3 consists of 17 residues. CDR3 DNA: TGTGCCACCAGCAGAGACCCAACCGGGACGGGAGGAAACACCATATATTTT. Its protein is CATSRDPTGTGGNTIYF.

The V call is TRBV18, the J call TRBJ2-7; D is uncertain. CDR3 length: 16 residues. Trimming pared 1 base from V and 4 bases from J, leaving 17 bases between. Germline V gives CDR1 KGHSH, CDR2 LQKENI. The CDR3 DNA reads TGTGCCAGCTCACCACTGGTCGGAAACACAGCTTACGAGCAGTACTTC. Its protein product is CASSPLVGNTAYEQYF.

Comments on this clone: The same CDR3 arises from other DNA sequences in this sample as well. The chain combines TRBV9 with TRBJ2-7; maybe TRBD2 (6 bases). V was pared by 3 bases and J by 2 bases, with 12 bases between. The CDR3 is 14 amino acids. Germline assignment: CDR1 SGDLS and CDR2 YYNGEE. The chain's CDR3 is CASSGRDSTYEQYF. The CDR3, as DNA: TGTGCCAGCAGCGGCAGGGACTCTACCTACGAGCAGTACTTC.

The chain combines TRBV5-4 with TRBJ2-7; perhaps TRBD1 as D (5 bases). This CDR3 spans 15 amino acids. Per germline, CDR1 SGHNT and CDR2 YYREEE (reference sequence). V lost 1 base and J lost 3, with 14 bases in between. CDR3 protein: CASSLLTGRLYEQYF. In DNA, the CDR3 is TGTGCCAGCAGCTTGCTAACAGGCCGTCTCTACGAGCAGTACTTC. The full variable domain, its missing parts supplied by reference TRBV5-4 and TRBJ2-7, is ETGVTQSPTHLIKTRGQQVTLRCSSQSGHNTVSWYQQALGQGPQFIFQYYREEENGRGNFPPRFSGLQFPNYSSELNVNALELDDSALYLCASSLLTGRLYEQYFGPGTRLTVT.

The chain carries TRBV16 and TRBJ2-7; TRBD1 matches at 7 bases. Germline CDR1 is KGHSY and CDR2 is FQNENV. CDR3 length: 14 amino acids. The V and J ends lost 2 bases and 6 bases, in that order; junction bases with no gene match: 7. The CDR3 DNA follows: TGTGCCAGCAGCCAAGCCACAGGGGCAGGCGAGCAGTACTTC. This encodes CASSQATGAGEQYF.

The chain joins TRBV9 to TRBJ2-7; D might be TRBD2 (6 bases). V was cut by 4 bases and J by 0 bases, with 23 bases left in between. The V gene's germline CDR1 is SGDLS and CDR2 YYNGEE. The CDR3 runs 18 residues. The CDR3 bases are TGTGCCAGCAGCCCGGGAGATATAAGTGTGACCGGCTCCTACGAGCAGTACTTC. Amino acid sequence: CASSPGDISVTGSYEQYF. Based on the CDR3 plus reference TRBV9 and TRBJ2-7, the full variable domain is DSGVTQTPKHLITATGQRVTLRCSPRSGDLSVYWYQQSLDQGLQFLIQYYNGEERAKGNILERFSAQQFPDLHSELNLSSLELGDSALYFCASSPGDISVTGSYEQYFGPGTRLTVT.

In its sample, this clone was seen once. The gene calls are TRBV5-1 and TRBJ2-5; possibly TRBD2 for D (6 bases). Trimming removed 4 bases at V and 3 bases at J, with 16 bases between. Germline lookup yields CDR1 SGHRS and CDR2 YFSETQ. The CDR3 is 15 residues long. As DNA, the CDR3 is TGCGCCAGCAGCGCCGACGGACTACTTAAAGAGACCCAGTACTTC. Its translation: CASSADGLLKETQYF. The complete variable domain, with remaining parts taken from reference TRBV5-1 and TRBJ2-5, reads KAGVTQTPRYLIKTRGQQVTLSCSPISGHRSVSWYQQTPGQGLQFLFEYFSETQRNKGNFPGRFSGRQFSNSRSEMNVSTLELGDSALYLCASSADGLLKETQYFGPGTRLLVL.

The chain uses TRBV20-1 and TRBJ1-2, with 9 bases aligning to TRBD1. Germline values: CDR1 DFQATT, CDR2 SNEGSKA (reference sequence). The CDR3 contains 11 residues. In DNA, the CDR3 is TGCAGCACAGGGGGCGGAGTCGGCTACACCTTC. This sequence encodes CSTGGGVGYTF.

Worth noting for this clone: Within the sample, other DNA sequences also encode this same CDR3. V is TRBV9 and J is TRBJ2-2, with D perhaps TRBD1 (5 bases). With 0 bases removed from V and 7 bases from J, the gap between germline ends came to 7 bases. Germline values: CDR1 SGDLS, CDR2 YYNGEE. The length of the CDR3 is 13 residues. For the CDR3, the DNA is TGTGCCAGCAGCGTAGAGGGGTACGGGGAGCTGTTTTTT. Amino acids: CASSVEGYGELFF.

The chain employs TRBV28 and TRBJ1-1; D perhaps matches TRBD1 (5 bases). Trimming stripped 3 bases from V and 8 bases from J, with 13 bases between. CDR3 size: 13 residues. Germline V gene lookup returns CDR1 MDHEN and CDR2 SYDVKM. The CDR3 DNA is TGTGCCAGCAGTTTGACCTTTGGGACGGAAGCTTTCTTT. It codes for CASSLTFGTEAFF.

The chain joins TRBV7-8 to TRBJ2-7; D is unresolved. This CDR3 has 14 amino acids. Per the germline V gene, CDR1 is SGHVS and CDR2 is FQNEAQ. V lost 6 bases and J lost 2, with 14 bases in between. CDR3 coding DNA: TGTGCCAGCAGACCTAGAACACCTGCCTACGAGCAGTACTTC. Residues: CASRPRTPAYEQYF.

V is TRBV9 and J is TRBJ1-3; D ambiguous. CDR1 and CDR2 from the germline V gene are SGDLS and YYNGEE. V lost 3 bases and J lost 4, with 5 bases in between. The CDR3 has 12 residues. The CDR3 bases are TGTGCCAGCAGCGGGGCCGGAAACACCATATATTTT. Amino acids: CASSGAGNTIYF.

The genes are TRBV11-2 and TRBJ1-4; no definite D call. V was clipped by 5 bases and J by 6 bases, with 16 bases between them. This CDR3 contains 15 residues. CDR1 and CDR2 from the germline V gene are SGHAT and FQNNGV. CDR3 DNA: TGTGCCAGCAGCCCGGGGAAGGGAAGGGATGAAAAACTGTTTTTT. Translated, it gives CASSPGKGRDEKLFF.

The rearrangement links TRBV19 to TRBJ1-3; 7 bases align to TRBD1. The junction had 12 bases not matched to a gene; V was cut back by 7 bases and J by 0 bases. Germline values: CDR1 LNHDA, CDR2 SQIVND (reference sequence). The CDR3 loop spans 17 amino acids. The CDR3 nucleotides are TGTGCCAGTACGAGAAAGGACAGGCTACACTCTGGAAACACCATATATTTT. This encodes CASTRKDRLHSGNTIYF.

This clone was detected only once. This chain links TRBV25-1 with TRBJ1-2, with D possibly TRBD1 on 6 matching bases. CDR3 length: 16 residues. Per germline, CDR1 MGHDK and CDR2 SYGVNS. The V end was cut by 4 bases, the J end by 0 bases, with 15 bases between. The CDR3 DNA reads TGTGCCAGCAGTGGGCGACAGGATATTACTAACTATGGCTACACCTTC. It is translated as CASSGRQDITNYGYTF.

The count of this clone is one. The identical CDR3 is also encoded by other nucleotide sequences in the sample. The CDR3 DNA reads as TGTGCCAGTAGTATAGCCGGGGGTGTCTCCTACGAGCAGTACTTC. It is translated as CASSIAGGVSYEQYF. This chain links TRBV19 with TRBJ2-7, with a weak D call TRBD2 (6 bases). The V gene lost 1 base and the J gene lost 0 bases, with 10 bases spanning the gap. Germline CDR1 LNHDA, CDR2 SQIVND (reference sequence). This CDR3 spans 15 amino acids.

The chain recombines TRBV7-9 with TRBJ2-5; no reliable D call. The J call could be wrong; TRBJ2-7 is a better fit for the DNA end. Germline lookup yields CDR1 SEHNR and CDR2 FQNEAQ (reference sequence). The CDR3 has 12 residues. The CDR3 DNA follows: TGTGCCAGCAGCTTGGCAACCTACGAGCAGTACTTC. Residues: CASSLATYEQYF.

V is TRBV29-1 and J is TRBJ2-5; D is unresolved. Germline CDR1 and CDR2: SQVTM and ANQGSEA. V was shortened by 3 bases and J by 4 bases, with 12 bases between the two germline ends. The CDR3 runs to 13 residues. The CDR3 region is CSVESDVGETQYF. CDR3 in DNA: TGCAGCGTTGAGTCGGACGTCGGAGAGACCCAGTACTTC.

The chain has TRBV27 and TRBJ2-7; weak D call: TRBD1 (6 bases). Germline assignment: CDR1 MNHEY and CDR2 SMNVEV (reference sequence). This CDR3 has 14 amino acids. Deletions cut 2 bases from V and 6 bases from J, with 14 bases between. The CDR3 spells CASSLRGRRVEQYF. The DNA of the CDR3 is TGTGCCAGCAGTTTAAGGGGGAGACGGGTCGAGCAGTACTTC.

With respect to this clone: This CDR3 is also generated by other DNA sequences in the sample. V usage is TRBV11-2 and J usage is TRBJ2-7; a weak D match, TRBD2 (6 bases). Trimming cost V 5 bases and J 3 bases, with 11 bases left between them. This CDR3 has 13 amino acids. Germline assignment: CDR1 SGHAT and CDR2 FQNNGV. CDR3 protein: CASSPGLIYEQYF. CDR3 nucleotide sequence: TGTGCCAGCAGCCCCGGACTAATCTACGAGCAGTACTTC.

This clone appeared once. This chain uses TRBV27 with TRBJ2-7, with 8 bases aligning to TRBD1. Trimming removed 2 bases from V and 7 bases from J; junction bases left unmatched: 10. There are 15 residues in the CDR3. Germline V gene data show CDR1 as MNHEY and CDR2 as SMNVEV (reference sequence). Written as DNA, the CDR3 is TGTGCCAGCAGTTTAGGGCAGGGGGCGGTTGGTGAGCAGTACTTC. Amino acids: CASSLGQGAVGEQYF.

The chain links TRBV19 to TRBJ2-7, with D maybe TRBD1 (6 bases). Trimming pared 5 bases from V and 0 bases from J, leaving 17 bases between. The CDR3 is made up of 16 amino acids. Germline CDR1 and CDR2: LNHDA and SQIVND (reference sequence). This CDR3 is CASSSRRDTHSYEQYF. CDR3 DNA sequence: TGTGCCAGTAGTTCCCGCCGGGACACTCACTCCTACGAGCAGTACTTC. The full variable domain, its missing parts supplied by reference TRBV19 and TRBJ2-7, is DGGITQSPKYLFRKEGQNVTLSCEQNLNHDAMYWYRQDPGQGLRLIYYSQIVNDFQKGDIAEGYSVSREKKESFPLTVTSAQKNPTAFYLCASSSRRDTHSYEQYFGPGTRLTVT.

V gene TRBV10-3 combines with J gene TRBJ2-1; D not resolved. CDR1 and CDR2 (germline): ENHRY, SYGVKD. Trimming pared 3 bases from V and 0 bases from J, leaving 12 bases between. CDR3 length: 16 residues. The CDR3 here is CAISEVGSTSYNEQFF. CDR3 coding DNA: TGTGCCATCAGTGAAGTAGGTAGTACCTCCTACAATGAGCAGTTCTTC.

V is TRBV27 and J is TRBJ2-1, with 11 bases identical to TRBD2. The CDR3 runs 17 residues. The germline CDR1 and CDR2 sequences are MNHEY and SMNVEV (reference sequence). Trimming at V came to 5 bases and at J to 3 bases, leaving 9 bases not matched to a gene. This CDR3 reads CASSPIPGTSGYNEQFF. The CDR3 region has the DNA TGTGCCAGCAGTCCAATCCCCGGGACTAGCGGCTACAATGAGCAGTTCTTC.